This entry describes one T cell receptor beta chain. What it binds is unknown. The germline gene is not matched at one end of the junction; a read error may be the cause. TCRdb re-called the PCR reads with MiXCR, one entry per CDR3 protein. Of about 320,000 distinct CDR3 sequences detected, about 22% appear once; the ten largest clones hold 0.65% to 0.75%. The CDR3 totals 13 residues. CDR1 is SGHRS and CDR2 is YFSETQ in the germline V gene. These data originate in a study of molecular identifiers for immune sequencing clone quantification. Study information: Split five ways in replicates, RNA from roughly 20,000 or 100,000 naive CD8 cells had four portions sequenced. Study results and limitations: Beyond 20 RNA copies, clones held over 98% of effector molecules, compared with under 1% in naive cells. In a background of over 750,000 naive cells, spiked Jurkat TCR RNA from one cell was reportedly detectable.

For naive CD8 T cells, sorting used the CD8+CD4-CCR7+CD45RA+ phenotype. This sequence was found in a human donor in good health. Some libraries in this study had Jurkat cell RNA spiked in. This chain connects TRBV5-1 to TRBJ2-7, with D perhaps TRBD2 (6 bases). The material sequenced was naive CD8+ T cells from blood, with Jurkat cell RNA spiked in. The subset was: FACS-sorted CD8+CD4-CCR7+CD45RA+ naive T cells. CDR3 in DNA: TGCGCCAGCGGCTTGGGAGGTTTTGACGAGCAGTACTTC. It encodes CASGLGGFDEQYF.